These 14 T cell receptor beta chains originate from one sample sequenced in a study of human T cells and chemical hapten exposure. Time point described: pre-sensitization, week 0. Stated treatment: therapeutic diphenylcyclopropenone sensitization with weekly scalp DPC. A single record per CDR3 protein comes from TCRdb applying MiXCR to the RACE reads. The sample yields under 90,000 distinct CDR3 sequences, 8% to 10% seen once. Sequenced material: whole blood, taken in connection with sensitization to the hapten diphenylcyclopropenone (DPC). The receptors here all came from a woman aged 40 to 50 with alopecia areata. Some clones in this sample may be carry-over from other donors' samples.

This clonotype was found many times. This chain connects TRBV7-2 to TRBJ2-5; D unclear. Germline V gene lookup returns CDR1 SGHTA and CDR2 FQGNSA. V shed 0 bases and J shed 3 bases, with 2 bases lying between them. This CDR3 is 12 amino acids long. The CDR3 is CASSLAEETQYF. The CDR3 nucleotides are TGTGCCAGCAGCTTAGCCGAAGAGACCCAGTACTTC.

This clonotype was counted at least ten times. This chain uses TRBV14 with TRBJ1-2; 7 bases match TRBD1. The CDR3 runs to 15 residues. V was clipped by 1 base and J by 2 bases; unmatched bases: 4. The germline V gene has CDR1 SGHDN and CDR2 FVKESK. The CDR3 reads CASSQAEGANYGYTF. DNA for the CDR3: TGTGCCAGCAGCCAAGCCGAGGGGGCGAACTATGGCTACACCTTC.

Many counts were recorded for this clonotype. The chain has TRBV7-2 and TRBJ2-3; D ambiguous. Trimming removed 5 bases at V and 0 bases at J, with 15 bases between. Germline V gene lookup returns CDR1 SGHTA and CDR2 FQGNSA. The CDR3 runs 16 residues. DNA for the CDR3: TGTGCCAGCAGCCCAACCCCTTGGGCGAGCACAGATACGCAGTATTTT. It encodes CASSPTPWASTDTQYF.

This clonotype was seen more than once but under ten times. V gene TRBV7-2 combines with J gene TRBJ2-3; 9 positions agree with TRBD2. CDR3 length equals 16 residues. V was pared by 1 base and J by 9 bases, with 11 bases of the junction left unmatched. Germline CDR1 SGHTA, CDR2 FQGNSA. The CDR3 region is CASSLEAGGPPATQYF. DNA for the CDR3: TGTGCCAGCAGCTTAGAAGCGGGGGGCCCACCTGCCACGCAGTATTTT.

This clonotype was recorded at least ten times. CDR3 amino acids: CASSLGDADTQYF. For the CDR3, the DNA is TGTGCCAGCAGCCTGGGGGACGCAGATACGCAGTATTTT. This rearrangement joins TRBV7-2 to TRBJ2-3; D is possibly TRBD1 or TRBD2 (5 bases each). CDR1 and CDR2 from the germline V gene are SGHTA and FQGNSA. This CDR3 comprises 13 residues. V gave up 5 bases and J gave up 4 bases, with 10 bases separating them.

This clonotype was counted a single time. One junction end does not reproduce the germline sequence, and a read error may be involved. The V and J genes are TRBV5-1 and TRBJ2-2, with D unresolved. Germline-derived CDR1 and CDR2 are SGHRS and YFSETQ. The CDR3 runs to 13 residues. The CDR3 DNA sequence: TGCACCAGCAGCCCCCTACCCACCGGGGAGCTGTTTTTT. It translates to CTSSPLPTGELFF.

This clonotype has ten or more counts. The CDR3 coding sequence is TGTGCCAGCAGTTTTTGGGGCAATGAGCAGTTCTTC. Protein: CASSFWGNEQFF. The V and J genes are TRBV12-3 or TRBV12-4 and TRBJ2-1; D is unclear. The V end lost 3 bases, the J end lost 6 bases, and 6 bases lay between the germline ends. This CDR3 is built from 12 residues.

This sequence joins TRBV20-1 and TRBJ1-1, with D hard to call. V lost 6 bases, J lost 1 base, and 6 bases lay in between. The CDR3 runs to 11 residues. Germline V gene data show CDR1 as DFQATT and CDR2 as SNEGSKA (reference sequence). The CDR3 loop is CSAKRNTEAFF. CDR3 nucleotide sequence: TGCAGTGCAAAAAGGAACACTGAAGCTTTCTTT.

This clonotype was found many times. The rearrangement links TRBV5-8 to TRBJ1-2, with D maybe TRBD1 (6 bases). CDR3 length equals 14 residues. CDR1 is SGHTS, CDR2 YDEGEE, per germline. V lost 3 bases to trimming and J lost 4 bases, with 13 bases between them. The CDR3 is CASSSRTALYGYTF. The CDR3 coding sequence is TGTGCCAGCAGCTCGCGGACAGCCCTCTATGGCTACACCTTC.

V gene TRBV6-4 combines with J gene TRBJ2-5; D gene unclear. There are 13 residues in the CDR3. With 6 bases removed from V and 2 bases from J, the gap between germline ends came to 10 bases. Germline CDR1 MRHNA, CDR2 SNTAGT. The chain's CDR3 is CASSRRAQETQYF. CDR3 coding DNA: TGTGCCAGCAGCCGGAGAGCGCAAGAGACCCAGTACTTC.

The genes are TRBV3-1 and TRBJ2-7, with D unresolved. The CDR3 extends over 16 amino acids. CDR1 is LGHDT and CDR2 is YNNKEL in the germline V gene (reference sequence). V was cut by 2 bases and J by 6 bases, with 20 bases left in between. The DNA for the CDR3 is TGTGCCAGCAGCCAAACGATCAGCCGGGCGGTAGGCGAGCAGTACTTC. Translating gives CASSQTISRAVGEQYF.

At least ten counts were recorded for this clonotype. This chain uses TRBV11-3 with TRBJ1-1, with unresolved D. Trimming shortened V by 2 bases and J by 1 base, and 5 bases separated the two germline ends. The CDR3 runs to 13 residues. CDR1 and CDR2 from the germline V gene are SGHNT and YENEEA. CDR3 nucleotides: TGTGCCAGCAGCTTACAAGAGAACACTGAAGCTTTCTTT. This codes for CASSLQENTEAFF.

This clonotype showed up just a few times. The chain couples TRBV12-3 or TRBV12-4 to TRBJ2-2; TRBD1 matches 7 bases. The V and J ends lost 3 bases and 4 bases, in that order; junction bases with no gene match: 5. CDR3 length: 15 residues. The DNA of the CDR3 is TGTGCCAGCAGTTTCGGGACAGAGGTCACCGGGGAGCTGTTTTTT. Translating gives CASSFGTEVTGELFF.

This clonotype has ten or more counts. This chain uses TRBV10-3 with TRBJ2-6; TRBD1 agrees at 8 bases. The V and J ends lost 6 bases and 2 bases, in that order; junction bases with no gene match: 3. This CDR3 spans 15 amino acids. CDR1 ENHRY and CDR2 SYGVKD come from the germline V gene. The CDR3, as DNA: TGTGCCATCAGCCCACAGGGGGCTGGGGCCAACGTCCTGACTTTC. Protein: CAISPQGAGANVLTF.